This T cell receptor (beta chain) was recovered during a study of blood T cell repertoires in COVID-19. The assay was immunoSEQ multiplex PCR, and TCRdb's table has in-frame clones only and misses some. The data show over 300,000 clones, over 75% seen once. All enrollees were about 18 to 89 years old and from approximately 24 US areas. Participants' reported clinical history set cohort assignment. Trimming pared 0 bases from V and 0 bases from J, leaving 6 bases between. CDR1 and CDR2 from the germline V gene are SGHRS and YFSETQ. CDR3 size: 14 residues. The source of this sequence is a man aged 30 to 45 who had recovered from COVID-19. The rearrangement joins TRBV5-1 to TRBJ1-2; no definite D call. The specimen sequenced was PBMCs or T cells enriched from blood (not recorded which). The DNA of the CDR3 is TGCGCCAGCAGCTTGGACACCTCTAACTATGGCTACACCTTC. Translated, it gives CASSLDTSNYGYTF.